Listed here are 8 T cell receptor beta chains from one sample, sequenced in a study of PD-1 blockade in classical Hodgkin lymphoma. The time point denotes: cycle 4 day 1 (C4D1), after less than 7 weeks of nivolumab. Every patient had relapsed following autologous stem cell transplantation, and cohorts differed in brentuximab vedotin exposure. Sequencing used immunoSEQ multiplex PCR; TCRdb keeps in-frame clones, though not all of them. The sample has almost 20,000 clones; around three quarters are singletons. Sequenced here: peripheral blood mononuclear cells (PBMCs), sampled before the fourth cycle of nivolumab. Receptors originate from a human donor with classical Hodgkin lymphoma.

The V and J genes are TRBV19 and TRBJ2-5; no definite D call. The CDR3 contains 15 residues. Germline V CDR1 and CDR2: LNHDA, SQIVND (reference sequence). V was clipped by 3 bases and J by 5 bases, with 16 bases between them. CDR3 loop: CASSIDVRWWETQYF. The CDR3, as DNA: TGTGCCAGTAGTATTGATGTCAGGTGGTGGGAGACCCAGTACTTC.

The rearrangement joins TRBV30 to TRBJ1-5; D remains ambiguous. The CDR3 has 12 residues. Germline CDR1 and CDR2: GTSNPN and SVGIG (reference sequence). Between the trimmed V and J ends, which lost 1 base and 7 bases, there was a span of 8 bases. CDR3: CAWSGEAQPQHF. CDR3 nucleotides: TGTGCCTGGAGTGGGGAGGCCCAGCCCCAGCATTTT.

In this sample, this clone turned up a few times. The genes are TRBV2 and TRBJ1-2; D is undetermined. The germline V and J ends were trimmed by 8 bases and 2 bases, with 12 bases remaining between them. This CDR3 spans 13 amino acids. CDR1 and CDR2 from the germline V gene are SNHLY and FYNNEI. The CDR3 DNA sequence: TGTGCCAGCGACGAGGCGGTGAACTATGGCTACACCTTC. Amino acids: CASDEAVNYGYTF.

The chain uses TRBV12-5 and TRBJ2-1; TRBD1 matches at 9 bases. With V trimmed by 1 base and J by 4 bases, 8 bases remained unmatched. Germline lookup yields CDR1 LGHNT and CDR2 FRNRAP. The CDR3 consists of 17 residues. The CDR3 region has the DNA TGTGCTAGTGGTTTGGGGGAGACAGGGGGACCTTACAATGAGCAGTTCTTC. The encoded protein is CASGLGETGGPYNEQFF.

Here the CDR3 DNA reads TGTGCCACCGGGACAGGGGATGATGGCTACACCTTC. Amino acids: CATGTGDDGYTF. The V call is TRBV2, the J call TRBJ1-2, with TRBD1 matching 10 bases. V was clipped by 10 bases and J by 6 bases; unmatched bases: 5. Germline CDR1 and CDR2: SNHLY and FYNNEI. This CDR3 is built from 12 residues.

The gene calls are TRBV2 and TRBJ2-7; D not resolved. The CDR3 loop spans 13 amino acids. V was clipped by 3 bases and J by 5 bases, with 11 bases between them. Germline values: CDR1 SNHLY, CDR2 FYNNEI. CDR3 sequence: CASSENRGHEQYF. Here the CDR3 DNA reads TGTGCCAGCAGTGAGAACAGAGGTCACGAGCAGTACTTC.

This clone occurred a few times. The rearrangement joins TRBV5-1 to TRBJ1-5; perhaps TRBD1 as D (5 bases). CDR3 size: 14 residues. The V end lost 4 bases, the J end lost 5 bases, and 13 bases lay between the germline ends. Germline-derived CDR1 and CDR2 are SGHRS and YFSETQ. The CDR3 DNA sequence: TGCGCCAGCAGCCCAACAGGCCGGGATCAGCCCCAGCATTTT. Protein product: CASSPTGRDQPQHF.

This chain links TRBV6-6 with TRBJ2-7, with D perhaps matching TRBD1 (5 bases). V was pared by 0 bases and J by 5 bases, with 14 bases between. CDR1 is MNHNY, CDR2 SVGAGI, per germline (reference sequence). There are 15 residues in the CDR3. CDR3 protein: CASSYSRQIVHEQYF. The CDR3 coding sequence is TGTGCCAGCAGTTACTCGAGACAGATAGTACACGAGCAGTACTTC.